The entry below gives a single TCR beta chain sequence along with its context. In the authors' workflow: Reference gene primer amplification gave estimated nucleated cell counts. Assay used: immunoSEQ multiplex PCR; TCRdb lists only in-frame clones, some missing. The DNA was the basis for D and trimming; V, J and clone size are from that table. This sample has around 85,000 clones; roughly 89% occur once, and the top ten carry approximately 4.3%. This entry is derived from a study of blood T cell repertoires in COVID-19. The wider study: Samples taken during acute and convalescent COVID-19 were collected in the United States, Italy and Spain.

The clonotype was recovered from a woman older than 75 with active or convalescent COVID-19. The sequenced sample was peripheral blood.

CDR3 nucleotides: TGTGCCAGCAGCGCCCCGGGGTTGCAGGCCAAAAACATTCAGTACTTC. Protein sequence: CASSAPGLQAKNIQYF. The chain recombines TRBV2 with TRBJ2-4; a weak D match, TRBD2 (5 bases). CDR3 length equals 16 residues. Trimming removed 6 bases at V and 1 base at J, with 16 bases between. Germline CDR1 reads SNHLY; CDR2 reads FYNNEI. Full variable domain (remainder filled in from reference TRBV2 and TRBJ2-4): EPEVTQTPSHQVTQMGQEVILRCVPISNHLYFYWYRQILGQKVEFLVSFYNNEISEKSEIFDDQFSVERPDGSNFTLKIRSTKLEDSAMYFCASSAPGLQAKNIQYFGAGTRLSVL.